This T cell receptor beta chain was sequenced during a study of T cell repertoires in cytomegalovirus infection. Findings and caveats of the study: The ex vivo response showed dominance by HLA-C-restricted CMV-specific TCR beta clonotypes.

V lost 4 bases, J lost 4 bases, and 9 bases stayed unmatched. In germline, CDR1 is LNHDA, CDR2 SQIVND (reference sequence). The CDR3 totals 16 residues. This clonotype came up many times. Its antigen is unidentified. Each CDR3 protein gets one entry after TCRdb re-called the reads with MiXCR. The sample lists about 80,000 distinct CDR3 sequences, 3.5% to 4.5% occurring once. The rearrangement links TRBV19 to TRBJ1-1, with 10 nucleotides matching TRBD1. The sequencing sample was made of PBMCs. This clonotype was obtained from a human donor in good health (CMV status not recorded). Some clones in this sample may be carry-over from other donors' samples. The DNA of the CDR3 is TGTGCCAGTAGTAACCTTCGGGACAGGGGTGGCACTGAAGCTTTCTTT. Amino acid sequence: CASSNLRDRGGTEAFF.